The 20 T cell receptor beta chains below come from one sample, sequenced in a study of T cells of healthy individuals. TCRdb processed the 5' RACE reads anew with MiXCR; each CDR3 protein has one entry. This sample yields 95,000 to 100,000 distinct CDR3 sequences, of which 17% are seen a single time; 6.2% belongs to the top ten. Receptors were obtained from a human donor in good health.

This clonotype was detected only a few times. The V call is TRBV6-5, the J call TRBJ1-1, with 11 bases aligning to TRBD1. The CDR3 spans 17 residues. Germline trimming cut 0 bases from V and 3 bases from J; bases unmatched to any gene: 6. Germline CDR1 is MNHEY and CDR2 is SVGAGI. The CDR3 region is CASSYSGSDRGHTEAFF. The DNA for the CDR3 is TGTGCCAGCAGTTACTCTGGATCGGACAGGGGGCACACTGAAGCTTTCTTT.

J is TRBJ1-5 and V is TRBV12-3 or TRBV12-4; a possible D gene is TRBD1 (6 bases). Trimming shortened V by 7 bases and J by 6 bases, and 16 bases separated the two germline ends. CDR3 length equals 14 residues. Here the CDR3 reads CASILSGAVQPQHF. The DNA for the CDR3 is TGTGCCAGCATTCTCTCGGGGGCGGTTCAGCCCCAGCATTTT.

This clonotype was seen more than once but under ten times. The gene calls are TRBV20-1 and TRBJ2-3; 10 nucleotides align to TRBD2. The CDR3 spans 14 residues. Germline-derived CDR1 and CDR2 are DFQATT and SNEGSKA (reference sequence). The ends lost 6 bases at V and 6 bases at J; junction bases unmatched: 9. CDR3 bases: TGCAGTGCCATTAGCGGGGGGCCACGGGATACGCAGTATTTT. As protein: CSAISGGPRDTQYF.

The V call is TRBV18, the J call TRBJ2-3, with D possibly being TRBD2 (6 bases). The germline gives CDR1 KGHSH, CDR2 LQKENI. The CDR3 is 14 residues long. The ends were cut back, 3 bases at V and 9 bases at J, with 16 bases in the middle. This chain's CDR3 is CASSPQRLEDTQYF. DNA for the CDR3: TGTGCCAGCTCACCTCAACGACTAGAGGACACGCAGTATTTT.

This clonotype was seen only a few times. The chain carries TRBV28 and TRBJ2-7; perhaps TRBD2 as D (5 bases). The CDR3 has 14 residues. Per germline, CDR1 MDHEN and CDR2 SYDVKM. Trimming pared 3 bases from V and 2 bases from J, leaving 11 bases between. The CDR3 reads CASSFPSGTYEQYF. CDR3 DNA: TGTGCCAGCAGTTTCCCAAGCGGTACCTACGAGCAGTACTTC.

The V call is TRBV5-6, the J call TRBJ1-6; a weak D match, TRBD1 (5 bases). The CDR3 covers 14 residues. V dropped 1 base and J dropped 8 bases, with 10 bases sitting between them. Germline V gene sequence: CDR1 SGHDT, CDR2 YYEEEE. The CDR3 reads CASSLLGQDSPLHF. In DNA form, the CDR3 reads TGTGCCAGCAGCTTGCTGGGGCAGGATTCACCCCTCCACTTT.

This clonotype was picked up many times. The chain recombines TRBV28 with TRBJ1-2; possible D gene TRBD1, 5 bases. CDR3 size: 14 residues. Per germline, CDR1 MDHEN and CDR2 SYDVKM. V gave up 5 bases and J gave up 5 bases, with 15 bases separating them. Here the CDR3 DNA reads TGTGCCAGCAGTCTGGCGGGGGGAAGTTATGGCTACACCTTC. It specifies CASSLAGGSYGYTF.

The chain couples TRBV4-2 to TRBJ2-3; 12 nucleotides line up with TRBD2. V dropped 1 base and J dropped 5; count of bases not matched to a gene: 4. The CDR3 is 16 residues long. Germline assignment: CDR1 LGHNA and CDR2 YNFKEQ. CDR3 DNA sequence: TGTGCCAGCAGCCAAGTCCTAGCGGGAGGGCAAGATACGCAGTATTTT. Protein: CASSQVLAGGQDTQYF.

V is TRBV25-1 and J is TRBJ2-2; D is perhaps TRBD1 (6 bases). The CDR3 totals 15 residues. Looked up from germline, CDR1 is MGHDK and CDR2 is SYGVNS. V was shortened by 6 bases and J by 5 bases, with 16 bases between the two germline ends. Here the CDR3 reads CASSPTTGTTGELFF. The CDR3 DNA is TGTGCCAGCAGCCCTACTACAGGGACGACCGGGGAGCTGTTTTTT.

As DNA, the CDR3 is TGTGCCAGCAGGAAACTCGGGACCACCCATAGTCAGCAGTACTTC. It encodes CASRKLGTTHSQQYF. The chain combines TRBV12-3 or TRBV12-4 with TRBJ2-7, with D perhaps being TRBD1 or TRBD2 (5 bases each). V shed 6 bases and J shed 8 bases, with 23 bases lying between them. The CDR3 totals 15 residues.

This clonotype has more than one count but fewer than ten. The chain carries TRBV12-3 or TRBV12-4 and TRBJ2-7; D is unclear. This CDR3 has 12 amino acids. Trimming cost V 7 bases and J 3 bases, with 10 bases left between them. As DNA, the CDR3 is TGTGCCAGCACAAGCACGTTCTACGAGCAGTACTTC. This encodes CASTSTFYEQYF.

This clonotype was seen repeatedly, ten times or more. The gene calls are TRBV12-3 or TRBV12-4 and TRBJ2-5, with 7 bases identical to TRBD2. Germline trimming cut 7 bases from V and 5 bases from J; bases unmatched to any gene: 10. The CDR3 has 14 residues. The CDR3 loop reads CASTLRGERETQYF. The CDR3 bases are TGTGCCAGCACCCTCCGGGGGGAACGGGAGACCCAGTACTTC.

A remark on this clonotype: At one of its ends the junction is not consistent with the germline gene, which may arise from a read error. The V and J genes are TRBV20-1 and TRBJ2-1, with 12 bases aligning to TRBD1. The CDR3 has 14 amino acids. Per the germline V gene, CDR1 is DFQATT and CDR2 is SNEGSKA (reference sequence). The CDR3 reads CSAAGTGGYNGQFF. CDR3 nucleotide sequence: TGCAGTGCTGCCGGGACAGGGGGCTACAATGGGCAGTTCTTC.

Ten or more counts support this clonotype. This rearrangement joins TRBV29-1 to TRBJ2-5; 9 nucleotides agree with TRBD1. V gave up 7 bases and J gave up 1 base; unmatched junction bases: 4. This CDR3 spans 13 amino acids. Germline CDR1 reads SQVTM; CDR2 reads ANQGSEA. This chain's CDR3 is CSGRQGVQETQYF. As DNA, the CDR3 is TGCAGCGGGCGACAGGGGGTCCAAGAGACCCAGTACTTC. The whole variable domain, remainder taken from reference TRBV29-1 and TRBJ2-5, is SAVISQKPSRDICQRGTSLTIQCQVDSQVTMMFWYRQQPGQSLTLIATANQGSEATYESGFVIDKFPISRPNLTFSTLTVSNMSPEDSSIYLCSGRQGVQETQYFGPGTRLLVL.

The chain links TRBV29-1 to TRBJ1-1, with D possibly matching TRBD1 (5 bases). Trimming removed 4 bases from V and 1 base from J, with 10 bases in between. The CDR3 is made up of 13 amino acids. Per the germline V gene, CDR1 is SQVTM and CDR2 is ANQGSEA. For the CDR3, the DNA is TGCAGCGTTGCCACAACAGGGAACACTGAAGCTTTCTTT. It is translated as CSVATTGNTEAFF. Full variable domain (outside the CDR3, taken from reference TRBV29-1 and TRBJ1-1): SAVISQKPSRDICQRGTSLTIQCQVDSQVTMMFWYRQQPGQSLTLIATANQGSEATYESGFVIDKFPISRPNLTFSTLTVSNMSPEDSSIYLCSVATTGNTEAFFGQGTRLTVV.

This clonotype was recorded many times. This chain uses TRBV3-2 with TRBJ2-1. TRBV3-2 is a pseudogene segment. The CDR3 extends over 15 amino acids. CDR3 protein: CASSQGFQSGDEQFF. The CDR3, as DNA: TGTGCCAGCAGCCAAGGGTTCCAATCCGGAGATGAGCAGTTCTTC.

This chain's CDR3 is CASSLVAAGSTDTQYF. The CDR3 DNA reads TGCGCCAGCAGCCTGGTGGCAGCGGGGAGCACAGATACGCAGTATTTT. This chain joins TRBV5-1 and TRBJ2-3, with 7 positions matching TRBD2. The germline CDR1 and CDR2 sequences are SGHRS and YFSETQ. Trimming cost V 4 bases and J 0 bases; bases outside gene matches: 8. This CDR3 is built from 16 residues.

This clonotype was seen a few times. This CDR3 is CASSLGYGTSTQYF. CDR3 bases: TGCGCCAGCAGCCTAGGATACGGGACTAGCACTCAGTATTTT. J is TRBJ2-3 and V is TRBV4-1; TRBD2 agrees at 9 bases. The CDR3 runs to 14 residues. From germline, CDR1 is MGHRA and CDR2 YSYEKL. The V segment lost 4 bases and the J segment 12 bases; nucleotides outside the gene matches: 11.

This clonotype has ten or more counts. The chain uses TRBV5-5 and TRBJ1-5, with unresolved D. Per the germline V gene, CDR1 is SGHKS and CDR2 is YYEKEE (reference sequence). This CDR3 has 15 amino acids. Deletions cut 1 base from V and 3 bases from J, with 11 bases between. The CDR3 loop is CASSLTASYNQPQHF. CDR3 coding DNA: TGTGCCAGCAGCTTGACGGCCTCCTACAATCAGCCCCAGCATTTT.

This clonotype occurred many times. The CDR3 reads CASRRSVSGDKVTGELFF. DNA for the CDR3: TGTGCCAGCAGACGGTCGGTTAGCGGTGATAAGGTCACCGGGGAGCTGTTTTTT. This chain links TRBV6-5 with TRBJ2-2; a weak D match, TRBD2 (6 bases). The V gene lost 6 bases and the J gene lost 4 bases, with 24 bases spanning the gap. This CDR3 comprises 18 residues. Per germline, CDR1 MNHEY and CDR2 SVGAGI.